This T cell receptor beta chain was profiled in a study of cytomegalovirus exposure and HLA in healthy donors. For the study at large: The roughly 110 validation repertoires were reported in a later analysis to have been generated on the same platform as the roughly 700 first-cohort repertoires.

Study-level findings and limits: High sensitivity and specificity were reportedly achieved when the classifier diagnosed cytomegalovirus status. Most TCR sequences were rare, but some public TCRs occurred in many donors.

Worth noting for this clone: Its antigen remains unidentified.

Here immunoSEQ multiplex PCR was the method, and the copy in TCRdb shows in-frame clones only, minus some. Of fewer than 250,000 clones in the sample, approximately 90% were seen once. The ends were cut back, 3 bases at V and 5 bases at J, with 5 bases in the middle. Germline V CDR1 and CDR2: MNHNS, SASEGT. The CDR3 extends over 12 amino acids. The clonotype originates from a young man in good health and CMV-seronegative. The gene calls are TRBV6-1 and TRBJ1-5; D unresolved. The sample taken for sequencing was PBMCs. The DNA of the CDR3 is TGTGCCAGCAGTGACACACATCAGCCCCAGCATTTT. It codes for CASSDTHQPQHF.